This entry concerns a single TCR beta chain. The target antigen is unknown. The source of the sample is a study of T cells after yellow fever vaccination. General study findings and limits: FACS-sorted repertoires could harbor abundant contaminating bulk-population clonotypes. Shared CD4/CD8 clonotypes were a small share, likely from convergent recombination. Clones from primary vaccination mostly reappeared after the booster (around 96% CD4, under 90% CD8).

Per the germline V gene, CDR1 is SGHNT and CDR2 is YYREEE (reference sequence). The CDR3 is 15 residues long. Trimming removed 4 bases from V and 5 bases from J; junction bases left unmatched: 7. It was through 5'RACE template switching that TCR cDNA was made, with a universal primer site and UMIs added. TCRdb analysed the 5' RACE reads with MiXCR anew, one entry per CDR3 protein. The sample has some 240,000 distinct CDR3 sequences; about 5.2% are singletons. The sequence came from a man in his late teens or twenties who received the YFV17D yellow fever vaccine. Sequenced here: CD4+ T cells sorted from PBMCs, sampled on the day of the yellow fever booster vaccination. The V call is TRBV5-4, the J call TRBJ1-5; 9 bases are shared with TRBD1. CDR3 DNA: TGTGCCAGCAGCCTTGTGGGACAGGGAGATCAGCCCCAGCATTTT. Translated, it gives CASSLVGQGDQPQHF. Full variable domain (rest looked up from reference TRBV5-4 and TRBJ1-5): ETGVTQSPTHLIKTRGQQVTLRCSSQSGHNTVSWYQQALGQGPQFIFQYYREEENGRGNFPPRFSGLQFPNYSSELNVNALELDDSALYLCASSLVGQGDQPQHFGDGTRLSIL.